What follows describes a single T cell receptor (beta chain). Its specificity is not known. These data originate in a study of vaccination effects on CD4 cells after COVID-19. Looking at the study overall: The cohort was immunized with two doses of either the BNT162b2 or mRNA-1273 vaccine.

Under the ViraFEST assay, PBMC were stimulated with viral peptide pools so that antigen-specific CD4+ T cells expanded. Sequencing was performed afterwards. Between days 9 and 11 of culture, CD4+ T cells were separated out. Nucleocapsid antibody tests were negative, and the vaccine recipients had no prior SARS-CoV-2 infection. The protocol was immunoSEQ multiplex PCR, while the TCRdb copy is restricted to in-frame clones and leaves out a portion. Here the sample spans 55,000 or so clones, more than 60% being singletons. The V gene's germline CDR1 is SGHNT and CDR2 YYREEE (reference sequence). Trimming shortened V by 4 bases and J by 0 bases, and 14 bases separated the two germline ends. There are 17 residues in the CDR3.

This TCR came from a human donor who received a COVID-19 vaccine. The specimen was CD4+ T cells from PBMCs cultured with SARS-CoV-2 spike peptides, collected before COVID-19 vaccination. The chain uses TRBV5-4 and TRBJ2-6, with unresolved D. CDR3 coding DNA: TGTGCCAGCAGCCCCCTGGCCGGACCCTCTGGGGCCAACGTCCTGACTTTC. It encodes CASSPLAGPSGANVLTF.